The rows below give T cell receptor beta chains drawn from one sample of a study of cytomegalovirus exposure and HLA in healthy donors. The assay was immunoSEQ multiplex PCR, and TCRdb's table has in-frame clones only and misses some. The profile shows some 110,000 clones, roughly 73% of them singletons. The sequenced sample consisted of PBMCs. The receptors shown here come from a woman under 40 in good health and CMV-seronegative. CDR3s include the opening cysteine and the closing phenylalanine or tryptophan. A D gene is named only where the DNA matches it firmly. Part of the rows lack a size; the others show once, few, many or a class for expanded clones.

>TRBJ2-1|NA|15|TRBV9|NA
TGTGCCAGCAGCGTGGAGGGGGCCGCCTACAATGAGCAGTTCTTC
CASSVEGAAYNEQFF
>TRBJ2-3|NA|16|TRBV4-3|TRBD2
TGCGCCAGCAGCCAAGACGTAGCGGGGAGCACAGATACGCAGTATTTT
CASSQDVAGSTDTQYF
>TRBJ1-2|NA|13|TRBV7-2|NA
TGTGCCAGCAGCTTAGTATCAGGGGATGGCTACACCTTC
CASSLVSGDGYTF
>TRBJ1-2|once|14|TRBV19|TRBD1
TGTGCCAGTAGGATAACAGGGGAAAACTATGGCTACACCTTC
CASRITGENYGYTF
>TRBJ1-4|NA|19|TRBV6-1|NA
TGTGCCAGCACTGAGACAGGAATGGGTTTCACTGGGACTAATGAAAAACTGTTTTTT
CASTETGMGFTGTNEKLFF
>TRBJ2-3|NA|17|TRBV4-3|NA
TGCGCCAGCAGCCAAGATCCCCCCTCACGCGACACAGATACGCAGTATTTT
CASSQDPPSRDTDTQYF
>TRBJ2-3|NA|14|TRBV29-1|TRBD2
TGCAGCGTTAAGCGACTAGCTAGCACAGATACGCAGTATTTT
CSVKRLASTDTQYF
>TRBJ1-2|NA|18|TRBV6-4|TRBD1
TGTGCCAGCAGTGACTCCGTTGGGACAGGGGCTCCTTTGTATGGCTACACCTTC
CASSDSVGTGAPLYGYTF
>TRBJ1-2|few|15|TRBV6-1|NA
TGTGCCAGCAGTGCGCGACAGGAGAAGTACTATGGCTACACCTTC
CASSARQEKYYGYTF
>TRBJ2-2|NA|14|TRBV7-2|NA
TGTGCCAGCAGGCTAGCGATGAACACCGGGGAGCTGTTTTTT
CASRLAMNTGELFF
>TRBJ2-6|NA|16|TRBV5-1|NA
TGCGCCAGCAGCTTGGCACCAGGGGCAGGGGCCAACGTCCTGACTTTC
CASSLAPGAGANVLTF
>TRBJ1-5|NA|16|TRBV2|NA
TGTGCCAGCAGTCCTGCAGGTGGCACATTAAATCAGCCCCAGCATTTT
CASSPAGGTLNQPQHF
>TRBJ2-5|NA|14|TRBV5-6|TRBD1
TGTGCCAGCACCCCGACAGGGTTCCTTGAGACCCAGTACTTC
CASTPTGFLETQYF
>TRBJ1-1|NA|13|TRBV29-1|NA
TGCAGCGTCATGACGGGGGGGAACACTGAAGCTTTCTTT
CSVMTGGNTEAFF
>TRBJ2-7|once|14|TRBV6-6|TRBD1
TGTGCCAGCAGTCACGGGACAGGGACCTACGAGCAGTACTTC
CASSHGTGTYEQYF